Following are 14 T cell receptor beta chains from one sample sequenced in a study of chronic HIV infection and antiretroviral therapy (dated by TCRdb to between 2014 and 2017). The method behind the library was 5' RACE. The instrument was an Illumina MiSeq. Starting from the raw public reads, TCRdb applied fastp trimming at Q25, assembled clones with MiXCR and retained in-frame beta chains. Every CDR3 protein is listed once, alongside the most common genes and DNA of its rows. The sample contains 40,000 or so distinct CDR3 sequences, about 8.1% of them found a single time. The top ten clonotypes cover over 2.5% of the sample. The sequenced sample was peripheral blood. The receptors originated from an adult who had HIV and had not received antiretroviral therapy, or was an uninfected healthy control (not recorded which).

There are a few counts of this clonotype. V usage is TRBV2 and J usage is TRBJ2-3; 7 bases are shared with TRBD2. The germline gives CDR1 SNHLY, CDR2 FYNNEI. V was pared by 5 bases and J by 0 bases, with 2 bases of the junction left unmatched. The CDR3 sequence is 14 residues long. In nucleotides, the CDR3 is TGTGCCAGCAGTTATAGCGGGAGCACAGATACGCAGTATTTT. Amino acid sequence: CASSYSGSTDTQYF.

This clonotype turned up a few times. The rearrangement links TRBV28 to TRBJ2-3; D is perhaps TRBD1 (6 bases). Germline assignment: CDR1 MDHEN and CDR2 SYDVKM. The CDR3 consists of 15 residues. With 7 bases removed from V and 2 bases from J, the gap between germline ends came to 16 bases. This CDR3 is CASTRTAGYTDTQYF. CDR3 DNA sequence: TGTGCCAGCACCAGGACAGCTGGATACACAGATACGCAGTATTTT. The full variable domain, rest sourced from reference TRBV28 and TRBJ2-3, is DVKVTQSSRYLVKRTGEKVFLECVQDMDHENMFWYRQDPGLGLRLIYFSYDVKMKEKGDIPEGYSVSREKKERFSLILESASTNQTSMYLCASTRTAGYTDTQYFGPGTRLTVL.

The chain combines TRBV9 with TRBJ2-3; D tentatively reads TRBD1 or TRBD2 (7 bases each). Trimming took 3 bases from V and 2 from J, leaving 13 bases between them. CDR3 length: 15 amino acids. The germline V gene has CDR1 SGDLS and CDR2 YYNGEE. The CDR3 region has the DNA TGTGCCAGCAGCGCAGGGGGGGGGGTCACAGATACGCAGTATTTT. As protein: CASSAGGGVTDTQYF.

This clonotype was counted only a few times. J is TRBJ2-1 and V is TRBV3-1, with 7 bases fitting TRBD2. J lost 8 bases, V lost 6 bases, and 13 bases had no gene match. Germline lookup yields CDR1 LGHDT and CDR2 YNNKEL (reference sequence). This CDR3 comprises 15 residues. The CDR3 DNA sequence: TGTGCCAGCAGGGCCGGGGGGAGACCTTGGGATGAGCAGTTCTTC. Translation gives CASRAGGRPWDEQFF.

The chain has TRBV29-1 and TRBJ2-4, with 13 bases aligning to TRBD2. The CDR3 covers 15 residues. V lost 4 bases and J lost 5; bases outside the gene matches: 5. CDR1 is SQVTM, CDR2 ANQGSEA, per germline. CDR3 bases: TGCAGCGTTGCGGGACTAGCGGGATTACAAAACATTCAGTACTTC. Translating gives CSVAGLAGLQNIQYF.

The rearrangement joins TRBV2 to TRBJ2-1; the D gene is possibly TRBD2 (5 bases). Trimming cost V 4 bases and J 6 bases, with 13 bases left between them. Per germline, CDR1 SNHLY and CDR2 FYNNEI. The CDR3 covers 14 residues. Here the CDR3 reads CASSVFLGGNEQFF. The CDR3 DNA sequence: TGTGCCAGCAGTGTTTTTCTAGGAGGCAATGAGCAGTTCTTC. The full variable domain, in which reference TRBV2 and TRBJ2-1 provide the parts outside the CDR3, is EPEVTQTPSHQVTQMGQEVILRCVPISNHLYFYWYRQILGQKVEFLVSFYNNEISEKSEIFDDQFSVERPDGSNFTLKIRSTKLEDSAMYFCASSVFLGGNEQFFGPGTRLTVL.

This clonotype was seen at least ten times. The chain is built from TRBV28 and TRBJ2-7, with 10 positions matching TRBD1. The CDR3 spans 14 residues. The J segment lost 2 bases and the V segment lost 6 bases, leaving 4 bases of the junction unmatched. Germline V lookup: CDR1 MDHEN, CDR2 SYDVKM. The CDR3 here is CASSPGQGAYEQYF. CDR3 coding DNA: TGTGCCAGCAGCCCCGGACAGGGGGCCTACGAGCAGTACTTC.

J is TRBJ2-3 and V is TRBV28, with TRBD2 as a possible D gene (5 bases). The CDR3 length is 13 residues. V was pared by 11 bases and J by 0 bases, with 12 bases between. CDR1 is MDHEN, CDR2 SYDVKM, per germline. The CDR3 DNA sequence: TGTGCCGGGAGTGGGTCAAGCACAGATACGCAGTATTTT. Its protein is CAGSGSSTDTQYF. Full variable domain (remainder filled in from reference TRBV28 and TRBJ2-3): DVKVTQSSRYLVKRTGEKVFLECVQDMDHENMFWYRQDPGLGLRLIYFSYDVKMKEKGDIPEGYSVSREKKERFSLILESASTNQTSMYLCAGSGSSTDTQYFGPGTRLTVL.

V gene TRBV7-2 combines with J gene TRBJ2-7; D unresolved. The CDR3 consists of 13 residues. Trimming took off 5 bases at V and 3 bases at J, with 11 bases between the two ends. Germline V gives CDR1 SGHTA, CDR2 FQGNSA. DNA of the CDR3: TGTGCCAGCAGCCTTCATGAAAACTACGAGCAGTACTTC. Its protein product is CASSLHENYEQYF.

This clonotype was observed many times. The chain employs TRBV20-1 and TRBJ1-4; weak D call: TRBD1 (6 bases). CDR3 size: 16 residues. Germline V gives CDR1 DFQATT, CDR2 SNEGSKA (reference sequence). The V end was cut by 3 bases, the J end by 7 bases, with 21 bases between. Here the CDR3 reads CSARSSPRGPREKLFF. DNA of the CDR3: TGCAGTGCTAGGAGCTCGCCCAGGGGACCACGTGAAAAACTGTTTTTT.

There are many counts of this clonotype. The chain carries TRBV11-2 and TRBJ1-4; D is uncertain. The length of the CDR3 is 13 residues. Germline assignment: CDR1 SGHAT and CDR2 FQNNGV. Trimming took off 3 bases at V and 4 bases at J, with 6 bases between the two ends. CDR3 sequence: CASSFSLNEKLFF. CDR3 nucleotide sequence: TGTGCCAGCAGCTTTAGTCTTAATGAAAAACTGTTTTTT.

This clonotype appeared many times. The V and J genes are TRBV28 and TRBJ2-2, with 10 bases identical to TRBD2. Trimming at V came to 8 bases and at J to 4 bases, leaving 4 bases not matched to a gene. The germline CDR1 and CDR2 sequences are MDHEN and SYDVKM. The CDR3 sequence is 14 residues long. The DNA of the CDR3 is TGTGCCAGCGTGGCTAGCGGGAGCACCGGGGAGCTGTTTTTT. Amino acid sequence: CASVASGSTGELFF. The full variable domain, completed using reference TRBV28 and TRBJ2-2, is DVKVTQSSRYLVKRTGEKVFLECVQDMDHENMFWYRQDPGLGLRLIYFSYDVKMKEKGDIPEGYSVSREKKERFSLILESASTNQTSMYLCASVASGSTGELFFGEGSRLTVL.

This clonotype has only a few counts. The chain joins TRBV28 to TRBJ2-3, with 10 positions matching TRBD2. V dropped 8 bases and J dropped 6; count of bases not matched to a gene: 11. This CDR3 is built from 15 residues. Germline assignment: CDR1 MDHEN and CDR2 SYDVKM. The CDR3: CASQLAGPGGDTQYF. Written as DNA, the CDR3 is TGTGCCAGCCAACTAGCGGGGCCTGGTGGGGATACGCAGTATTTT.

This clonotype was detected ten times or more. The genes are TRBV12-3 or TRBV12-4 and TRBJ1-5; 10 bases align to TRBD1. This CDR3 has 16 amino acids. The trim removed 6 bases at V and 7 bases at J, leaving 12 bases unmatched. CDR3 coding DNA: TGTGCCAGCAGCAAAGACGGGACAGGGGCGAAGCAGCCCCAGCATTTT. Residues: CASSKDGTGAKQPQHF.